This T cell receptor (beta chain) was sequenced in a study of blood T cell repertoires in COVID-19. Libraries were prepared by immunoSEQ multiplex PCR; TCRdb keeps only in-frame clonotypes and omits some of them. This table has around 390,000 clones, about 86% appearing once. The CDR3 loop spans 17 amino acids. V trimming: 0 bases; J trimming: 4 bases; junction bases outside the gene matches: 9. The V gene's germline CDR1 is SGHTA and CDR2 FQGTGA. The specimen sequenced was PBMCs or T cells enriched from blood (not recorded which). This TCR was sampled from a woman in her 50s who had recovered from COVID-19. The chain is built from TRBV7-3 and TRBJ1-2, with 9 nucleotides matching TRBD1. The CDR3 DNA follows: TGTGCCAGCAGCTTAACCGGGACAGGGATGAATCGCTATGGCTACACCTTC. Translating gives CASSLTGTGMNRYGYTF.